This T cell receptor (beta chain) was sequenced during a study of blood T cell repertoires in COVID-19. In the study's own analysis: Amplification of reference gene primers provided the estimated nucleated cell counts. Data came from immunoSEQ multiplex PCR; TCRdb stores just in-frame clones and leaves some out. D and trimming were read from the DNA, whereas the V and J calls and clone size are those reported in that table. The sample shows nearly 110,000 clones, roughly nine tenths of them seen only once. CDR3 length: 13 amino acids. Per the germline V gene, CDR1 is SEHNR and CDR2 is FQNEAQ (reference sequence). After removal of 11 bases from V and 2 bases from J, the junction contained 4 bases not matched to a gene.

Input material: peripheral blood. The receptor comes from a middle-aged man with active or convalescent COVID-19. This chain links TRBV7-9 with TRBJ1-3; 9 positions agree with TRBD1. CDR3 coding DNA: TGTGCCGGGAGGACAGGGGCTGGAAACACCATATATTTT. This codes for CAGRTGAGNTIYF.